This entry is about one TCR beta chain. The antigen is not known. Germline V lookup: CDR1 MDHEN, CDR2 SYDVKM. With V trimmed by 2 bases and J by 5 bases, 8 bases remained unmatched. The CDR3 covers 16 residues. Profiling relied on immunoSEQ multiplex PCR, and the TCRdb table lists in-frame clones only, not all of them. This table holds roughly 16,000 clones, roughly 73% found once. The sample comes from a study of tumor-infiltrating lymphocytes in localized non-small cell lung cancer. For the study at large: The cohort mixed smokers and never-smokers, several histologies, and some post-neoadjuvant-chemotherapy samples. Study results and limitations: No link was found between tumor T-cell fraction and recurrence-free survival.

Sequencing used lung tumor tissue. The J gene is TRBJ1-5, the V gene TRBV28; 8 bases map to TRBD1. The sequence was obtained from a human donor with non-small cell lung cancer. The CDR3 loop is CASSLVIDRGDQPQHF. Here the CDR3 DNA reads TGTGCCAGCAGTTTAGTAATCGACAGGGGCGATCAGCCCCAGCATTTT.